Below, 19 T cell receptor beta chains from the same sample are listed, as sequenced in a study of blood T cell repertoires in COVID-19. The method was immunoSEQ multiplex PCR; TCRdb's version includes in-frame clones alone and lacks a portion of them. The repertoire consists of about 180,000 clones, with about 84% occurring once and the leading ten covering roughly 7%. Sequencing used peripheral blood. The origin of the receptors is a human donor in a cohort sampled during active COVID-19.

V usage is TRBV19 and J usage is TRBJ2-3; D perhaps matches TRBD1 (6 bases). The CDR3 contains 18 residues. Germline V gives CDR1 LNHDA, CDR2 SQIVND (reference sequence). V dropped 5 bases and J dropped 1 base, with 22 bases sitting between them. CDR3 coding DNA: TGTGCCAGTAGTGCGTCGACAGGAACCCTTACTCGCACAGATACGCAGTATTTT. Translating gives CASSASTGTLTRTDTQYF.

This clone was counted at least ten times. Mismatch with germline at one junction end may stem from a read error. The V call is TRBV19, the J call TRBJ1-2; D may be TRBD1 (6 bases). Germline V gene lookup returns CDR1 LNHDA and CDR2 SQIVND (reference sequence). The CDR3 runs to 11 residues. The CDR3 DNA reads as TGTGCCAGTAGTATGGGTGTGGGACACTTCTTC. Amino acid sequence: CASSMGVGHFF. Drawing the rest from reference TRBV19 and TRBJ1-2, the complete variable domain is DGGITQSPKYLFRKEGQNVTLSCEQNLNHDAMYWYRQDPGQGLRLIYYSQIVNDFQKGDIAEGYSVSREKKESFPLTVTSAQKNPTAFYLCASSMGVGHFFGSGTRLTVV.

The gene calls are TRBV7-6 and TRBJ1-2, with 7 bases lining up with TRBD1. The V segment lost 5 bases and the J segment 4 bases; nucleotides outside the gene matches: 4. The CDR3 is made up of 13 amino acids. Per the germline V gene, CDR1 is SGHVS and CDR2 is FNYEAQ. In DNA form, the CDR3 reads TGTGCCAGCAGCCCGGACAGGTTCTATGGCTACACCTTC. Its protein product is CASSPDRFYGYTF.

The chain employs TRBV27 and TRBJ1-5; 9 bases line up with TRBD1. The CDR3 contains 16 residues. CDR1 and CDR2 from the germline V gene are MNHEY and SMNVEV (reference sequence). V shed 5 bases and J 4 bases; nucleotides not matched to a gene: 9. CDR3 DNA: TGTGCCAGCAGTCCTCTGTACAGGGGGCCGAATCAGCCCCAGCATTTT. This encodes CASSPLYRGPNQPQHF.

This chain joins TRBV3-1 (or the pseudogene TRBV3-2) and TRBJ1-4; D is uncertain. Germline lookup yields CDR1 LGHDT and CDR2 YNNKEL (reference sequence). The CDR3 covers 12 residues. Trimming removed 4 bases from V and 10 bases from J, with 10 bases in between. DNA for the CDR3: TGTGCCAGCAGCCCAAGACAAGGAAAACTGTTTTTT. Amino acid sequence: CASSPRQGKLFF.

The chain is built from TRBV6-6 and TRBJ2-7, with 9 bases aligning to TRBD1. Germline-derived CDR1 and CDR2 are MNHNY and SVGAGI (reference sequence). The ends lost 5 bases at V and 5 bases at J; junction bases unmatched: 7. This CDR3 contains 14 residues. CDR3 nucleotides: TGTGCCAGCAGTCCTCCGGACAGGGGCGACGAGCAGTACTTC. Translating it yields CASSPPDRGDEQYF.

This rearrangement joins TRBV9 to TRBJ1-1, with 9 bases aligning to TRBD1. This CDR3 comprises 16 residues. The germline V gene encodes CDR1 SGDLS and CDR2 YYNGEE. V trimming: 4 bases; J trimming: 3 bases; junction bases outside the gene matches: 10. The CDR3 nucleotides read TGTGCCAGCAGCTTTGACAGGGGGGCGGGCGACACTGAAGCTTTCTTT. Translating gives CASSFDRGAGDTEAFF.

The V call is TRBV30, the J call TRBJ2-1; 13 nucleotides match TRBD2. This CDR3 region has 17 residues. Germline CDR1 and CDR2: GTSNPN and SVGIG (reference sequence). J was trimmed by 4 bases and V by 1 base; bases with no gene match: 7. CDR3 in DNA: TGTGCCTGGAGTGCCTCCGGGACTAGCGGGGTATACAATGAGCAGTTCTTC. The encoded protein is CAWSASGTSGVYNEQFF.

This clone was found once. CDR3: CASSPRQGAGGYTF. DNA of the CDR3: TGTGCCAGTAGTCCTCGACAGGGAGCCGGTGGCTACACCTTC. The chain links TRBV19 to TRBJ1-2; TRBD1 agrees at 7 bases. V was clipped by 5 bases and J by 7 bases; unmatched bases: 10. CDR3 length: 14 amino acids. Germline CDR1 and CDR2: LNHDA and SQIVND (reference sequence).

A few counts support this clone. The J gene is TRBJ2-7, the V gene TRBV9; D unclear. V was cut by 0 bases and J by 3 bases, with 10 bases left in between. The CDR3 runs to 14 residues. Germline V gene sequence: CDR1 SGDLS, CDR2 YYNGEE. The CDR3 sequence is CASSVGTFNYEQYF. Written as DNA, the CDR3 is TGTGCCAGCAGCGTAGGAACTTTTAACTACGAGCAGTACTTC.

The rearrangement joins TRBV19 to TRBJ2-7; maybe TRBD1 (6 bases). The CDR3 is 14 residues long. Trimming stripped 5 bases from V and 3 bases from J, with 14 bases between. CDR1 and CDR2 (germline): LNHDA, SQIVND (reference sequence). The CDR3 DNA follows: TGTGCCAGTAGTCCCCAGGGGTACAGCTACGAGCAGTACTTC. Translating it yields CASSPQGYSYEQYF.

The chain has TRBV19 and TRBJ1-5; the D gene is possibly TRBD1 (5 bases). Trimming shortened V by 7 bases and J by 0 bases, and 13 bases separated the two germline ends. Looked up from germline, CDR1 is LNHDA and CDR2 is SQIVND (reference sequence). The CDR3 spans 15 residues. The CDR3 sequence is CASNDARDSNQPQHF. As DNA, the CDR3 is TGTGCCAGTAACGATGCCAGGGATAGCAATCAGCCCCAGCATTTT.

The V and J genes are TRBV6-6 and TRBJ1-5; no definite D call. The CDR3 spans 14 residues. V was clipped by 4 bases and J by 0 bases, with 7 bases between them. CDR1 is MNHNY, CDR2 SVGAGI, per germline (reference sequence). The CDR3 here is CASSSDISNQPQHF. DNA for the CDR3: TGTGCCAGCAGTTCCGACATTAGCAATCAGCCCCAGCATTTT.

The chain couples TRBV7-3 to TRBJ2-3; possible D gene TRBD2, 5 bases. The CDR3 runs 15 residues. Germline V CDR1 and CDR2: SGHTA, FQGTGA. V gave up 5 bases and J gave up 3 bases, with 15 bases separating them. This CDR3 reads CASSQSFGVTDTQYF. CDR3 nucleotide sequence: TGTGCCAGCAGCCAAAGTTTCGGGGTTACAGATACGCAGTATTTT.

This chain connects TRBV29-1 to TRBJ2-7, with 11 bases matching TRBD1. CDR1 and CDR2 (germline): SQVTM, ANQGSEA. The CDR3 is made up of 14 amino acids. V was pared by 7 bases and J by 4 bases, with 9 bases of the junction left unmatched. In nucleotides, the CDR3 is TGCAGCGCCTATTCCGGGACAGGGGGTTACGAGCAGTACTTC. Amino acids: CSAYSGTGGYEQYF.

This sequence joins TRBV9 and TRBJ1-2; perhaps TRBD1 as D (5 bases). The CDR3 runs to 12 residues. CDR1 is SGDLS and CDR2 is YYNGEE in the germline V gene. Trimming removed 2 bases at V and 5 bases at J, with 7 bases between. The CDR3 sequence is CASSVPGYGYTF. CDR3 sequence (DNA): TGTGCCAGCAGCGTCCCAGGGTATGGCTACACCTTC.

The chain couples TRBV18 to TRBJ2-5; D might be TRBD2 (5 bases). CDR3 size: 13 residues. V was pared by 6 bases and J by 4 bases, with 12 bases between. Germline CDR1 KGHSH, CDR2 LQKENI. CDR3 sequence reads: CASSPQAGETQYF. In DNA, the CDR3 is TGTGCCAGCTCCCCCCAGGCGGGAGAGACCCAGTACTTC.

As to this clone: The sample has other DNA sequences that encode this CDR3 too. This rearrangement joins TRBV5-1 to TRBJ2-7; 7 nucleotides match TRBD1. Per germline, CDR1 SGHRS and CDR2 YFSETQ. The CDR3 extends over 14 amino acids. The V segment lost 0 bases and the J segment 1 base; nucleotides outside the gene matches: 1. The CDR3 here is CASSLGQGSYEQYF. The CDR3 nucleotides read TGCGCCAGCAGCTTGGGACAGGGATCCTACGAGCAGTACTTC.

This clone was recorded a few times. The V call is TRBV19, the J call TRBJ1-4; D unresolved. Trimming left V 1 base short and J 8 bases short, with 11 bases between. Germline CDR1 LNHDA, CDR2 SQIVND (reference sequence). The CDR3 length is 14 residues. The CDR3 loop is CASSIGVGVEKLFF. The CDR3 DNA is TGTGCCAGTAGTATAGGGGTAGGAGTCGAAAAACTGTTTTTT.